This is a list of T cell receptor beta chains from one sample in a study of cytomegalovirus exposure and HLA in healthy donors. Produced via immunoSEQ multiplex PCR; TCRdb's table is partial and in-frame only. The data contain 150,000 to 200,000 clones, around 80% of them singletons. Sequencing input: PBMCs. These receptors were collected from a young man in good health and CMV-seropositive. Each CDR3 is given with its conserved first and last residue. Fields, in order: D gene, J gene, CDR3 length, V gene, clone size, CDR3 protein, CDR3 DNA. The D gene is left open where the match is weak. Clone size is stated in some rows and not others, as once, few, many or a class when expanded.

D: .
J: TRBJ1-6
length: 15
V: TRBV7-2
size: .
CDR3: CASSLAGARNSPLHF
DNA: TGTGCCAGCAGCTTAGCGGGGGCAAGGAATTCACCCCTCCACTTT

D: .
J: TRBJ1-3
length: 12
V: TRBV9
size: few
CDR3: CADEPGPNTIYF
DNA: TGTGCCGACGAACCAGGGCCCAACACCATATATTTT

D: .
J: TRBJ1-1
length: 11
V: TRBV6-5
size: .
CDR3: CASSSNRVAFF
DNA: TGTGCCAGCAGTTCAAACAGGGTGGCTTTCTTT

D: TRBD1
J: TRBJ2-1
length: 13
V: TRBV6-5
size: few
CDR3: CARTTDRDNEQFF
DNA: TGTGCCAGGACGACGGACAGGGACAATGAGCAGTTCTTC

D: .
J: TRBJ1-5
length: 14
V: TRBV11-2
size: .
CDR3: CASSRGTFNQPQHF
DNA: TGTGCCAGCAGCCGCGGAACTTTCAATCAGCCCCAGCATTTT

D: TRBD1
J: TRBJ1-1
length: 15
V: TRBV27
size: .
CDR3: CASSGSGQGNTEAFF
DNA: TGTGCCAGCAGTGGATCAGGACAGGGGAACACTGAAGCTTTCTTT

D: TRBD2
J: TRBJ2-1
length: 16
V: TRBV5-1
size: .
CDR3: CASSPGYLAVYNEQFF
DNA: TGCGCCAGCAGCCCCGGCTATCTAGCGGTTTACAATGAGCAGTTCTTC

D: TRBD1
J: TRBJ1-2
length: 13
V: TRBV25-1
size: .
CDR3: CASSEDRVSGYTF
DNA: TGTGCCAGCAGTGAAGACAGGGTTTCGGGCTACACCTTC

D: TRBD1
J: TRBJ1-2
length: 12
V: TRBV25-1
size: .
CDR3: CASSGNRGGDTF
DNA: TGTGCCAGCAGTGGGAACAGGGGAGGAGACACCTTC

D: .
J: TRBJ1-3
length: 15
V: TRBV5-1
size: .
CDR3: CASSLSGGSGNTIYF
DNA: TGCGCCAGCAGCTTGTCGGGGGGCTCTGGAAACACCATATATTTT

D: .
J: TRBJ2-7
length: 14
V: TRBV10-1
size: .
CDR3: CASSRDSSSYEQYF
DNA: TGCGCCAGCAGCCGAGATAGCAGCTCCTACGAGCAGTACTTC

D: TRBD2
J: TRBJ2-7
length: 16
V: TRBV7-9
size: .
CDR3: CASSLGLAVHSYEQYF
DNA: TGTGCCAGCAGCTTAGGACTAGCGGTTCACTCCTACGAGCAGTACTTC

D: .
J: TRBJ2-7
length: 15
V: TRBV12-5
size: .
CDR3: CASGLVLNRDYEQYF
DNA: TGTGCTAGTGGTTTGGTACTGAACAGGGACTACGAGCAGTACTTC

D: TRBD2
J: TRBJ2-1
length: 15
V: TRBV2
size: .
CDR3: CASRTLAGPYNEQFF
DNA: TGTGCCAGCAGAACACTAGCGGGGCCCTACAATGAGCAGTTCTTC

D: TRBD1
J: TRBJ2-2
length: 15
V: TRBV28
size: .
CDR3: CASSFGTALTGELFF
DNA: TGTGCCAGCAGTTTCGGGACAGCCCTCACCGGGGAGCTGTTTTTT

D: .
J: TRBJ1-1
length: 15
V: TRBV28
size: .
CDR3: CASSLPGGPTDEAFF
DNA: TGTGCCAGCAGTTTGCCGGGGGGACCTACCGATGAAGCTTTCTTT

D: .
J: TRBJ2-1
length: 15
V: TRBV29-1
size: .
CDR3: CSAPTLRGYYNEQFF
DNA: TGCAGCGCCCCTACCCTACGAGGATACTACAATGAGCAGTTCTTC

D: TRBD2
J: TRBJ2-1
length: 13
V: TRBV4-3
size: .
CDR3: CASSQGGFGEQFF
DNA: TGCGCCAGCAGCCAGGGGGGGTTCGGTGAGCAGTTCTTC

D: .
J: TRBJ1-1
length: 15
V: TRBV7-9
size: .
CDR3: CSSSSGQTANTEAFF
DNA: TGTTCCAGCAGCTCGGGACAAACTGCGAACACTGAAGCTTTCTTT

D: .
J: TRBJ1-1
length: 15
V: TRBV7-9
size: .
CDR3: CASSHTGRSNTEAFF
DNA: TGTGCCAGCAGCCATACAGGGCGTTCGAACACTGAAGCTTTCTTT

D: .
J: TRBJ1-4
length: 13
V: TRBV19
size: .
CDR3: CAREQDNTEKLFF
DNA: TGTGCCAGGGAACAGGACAACACGGAAAAACTGTTTTTT

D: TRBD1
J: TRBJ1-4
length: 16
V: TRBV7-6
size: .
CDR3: CASSLGGQGARGKLFF
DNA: TGTGCCAGCAGCTTAGGGGGACAGGGGGCGCGAGGAAAACTGTTTTTT

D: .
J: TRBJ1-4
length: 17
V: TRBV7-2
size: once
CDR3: CASSLAVRGTPGEKLFF
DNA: TGTGCCAGCAGCTTAGCGGTCCGGGGAACCCCCGGAGAAAAACTGTTTTTT

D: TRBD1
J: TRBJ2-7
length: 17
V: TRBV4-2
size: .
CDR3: CASSLRQGQGGSYEQYF
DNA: TGTGCCAGCAGCCTAAGACAGGGACAGGGGGGCTCCTACGAGCAGTACTTC

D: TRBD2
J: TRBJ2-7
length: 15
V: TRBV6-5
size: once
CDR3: CASSPLAGGRGEQYF
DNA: TGTGCCAGCAGTCCTCTAGCGGGGGGGCGAGGCGAGCAGTACTTC

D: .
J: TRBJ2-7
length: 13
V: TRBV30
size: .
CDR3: CAWSDGQSYEQYF
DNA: TGTGCCTGGAGTGACGGACAGTCCTACGAGCAGTACTTC

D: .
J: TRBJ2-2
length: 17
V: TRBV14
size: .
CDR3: CASSQDRGAGGTGELFF
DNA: TGTGCCAGCAGCCAAGATCGGGGGGCCGGTGGGACCGGGGAGCTGTTTTTT

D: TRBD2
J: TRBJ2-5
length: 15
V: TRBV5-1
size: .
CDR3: CASSLAGGVQETQYF
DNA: TGCGCCAGCAGCTTGGCGGGGGGGGTCCAAGAGACCCAGTACTTC

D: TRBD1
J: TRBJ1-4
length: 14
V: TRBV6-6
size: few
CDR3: CASRQGATNEKLFF
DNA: TGTGCCAGCAGGCAGGGGGCAACTAATGAAAAACTGTTTTTT

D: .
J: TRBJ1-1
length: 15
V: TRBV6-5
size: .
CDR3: CASSYSWSGDTEAFF
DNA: TGTGCCAGCAGTTACTCCTGGTCGGGTGACACTGAAGCTTTCTTT

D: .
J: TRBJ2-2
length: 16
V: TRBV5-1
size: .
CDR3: CASSPWGSGNTGELFF
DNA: TGCGCCAGCAGCCCCTGGGGTAGCGGGAACACCGGGGAGCTGTTTTTT

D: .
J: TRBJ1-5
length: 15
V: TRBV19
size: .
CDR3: CASSDISGSNQPQHF
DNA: TGTGCCAGTAGTGACATATCAGGGAGCAATCAGCCCCAGCATTTT

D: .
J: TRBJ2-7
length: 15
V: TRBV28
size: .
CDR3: CASRRRDFFSYEQYF
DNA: TGTGCCAGCAGACGAAGGGACTTTTTCTCCTACGAGCAGTACTTC